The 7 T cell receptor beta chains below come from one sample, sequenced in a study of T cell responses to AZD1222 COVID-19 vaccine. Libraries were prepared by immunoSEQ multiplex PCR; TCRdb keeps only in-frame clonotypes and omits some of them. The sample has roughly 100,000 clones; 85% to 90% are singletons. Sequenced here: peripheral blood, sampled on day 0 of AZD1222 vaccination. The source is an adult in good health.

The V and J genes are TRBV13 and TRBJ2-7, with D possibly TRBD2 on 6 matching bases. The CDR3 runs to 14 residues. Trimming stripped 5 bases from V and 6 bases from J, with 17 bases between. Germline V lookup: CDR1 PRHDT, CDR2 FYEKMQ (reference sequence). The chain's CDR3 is CASSPRDFQGEQYF. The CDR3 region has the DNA TGTGCCAGCAGCCCCCGGGACTTCCAGGGCGAGCAGTACTTC.

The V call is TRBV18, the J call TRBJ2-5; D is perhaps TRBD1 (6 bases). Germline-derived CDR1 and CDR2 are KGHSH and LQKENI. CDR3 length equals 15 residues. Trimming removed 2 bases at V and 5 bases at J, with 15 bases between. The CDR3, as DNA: TGTGCCAGCTCACCAGCAGGGGACGCCCGGGAGACCCAGTACTTC. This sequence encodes CASSPAGDARETQYF.

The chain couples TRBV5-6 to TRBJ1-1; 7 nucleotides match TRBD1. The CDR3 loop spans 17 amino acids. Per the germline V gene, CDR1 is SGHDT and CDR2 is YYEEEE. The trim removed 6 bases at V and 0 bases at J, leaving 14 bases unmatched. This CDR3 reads CASTRGGELSVNTEAFF. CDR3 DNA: TGTGCCAGCACCCGAGGGGGCGAGCTATCAGTGAACACTGAAGCTTTCTTT.

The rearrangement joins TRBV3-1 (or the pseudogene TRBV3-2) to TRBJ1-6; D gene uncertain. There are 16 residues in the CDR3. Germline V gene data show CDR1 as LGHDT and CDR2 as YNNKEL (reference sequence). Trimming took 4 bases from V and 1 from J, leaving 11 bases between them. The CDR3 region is CASSPDARSYNSPLHF. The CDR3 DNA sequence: TGTGCCAGCAGCCCTGATGCGCGGTCCTATAATTCACCCCTCCACTTT.

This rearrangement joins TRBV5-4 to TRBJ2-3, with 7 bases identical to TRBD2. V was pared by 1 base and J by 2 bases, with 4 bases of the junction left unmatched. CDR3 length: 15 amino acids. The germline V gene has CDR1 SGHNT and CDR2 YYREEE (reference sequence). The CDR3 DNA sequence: TGTGCCAGCAGCTTGCAGGCGGGAGTCACAGATACGCAGTATTTT. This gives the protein CASSLQAGVTDTQYF.

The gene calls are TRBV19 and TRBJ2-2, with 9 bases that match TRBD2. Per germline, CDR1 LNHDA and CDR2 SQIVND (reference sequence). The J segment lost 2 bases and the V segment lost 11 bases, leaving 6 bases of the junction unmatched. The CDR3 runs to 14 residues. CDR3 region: CAVRGGENTGELFF. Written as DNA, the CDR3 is TGTGCCGTACGCGGGGGGGAAAACACCGGGGAGCTGTTTTTT.

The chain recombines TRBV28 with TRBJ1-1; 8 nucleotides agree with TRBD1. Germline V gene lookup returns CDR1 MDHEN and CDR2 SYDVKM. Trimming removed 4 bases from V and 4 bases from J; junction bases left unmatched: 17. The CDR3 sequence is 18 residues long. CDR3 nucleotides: TGTGCCAGCAGTTCATATAGGCAGGGGGCCTTTGTAGGCACTGAAGCTTTCTTT. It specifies CASSSYRQGAFVGTEAFF.